The 24 T cell receptor beta chains below were found in one sample sequenced in a study of blood T cell repertoires in COVID-19. Method: immunoSEQ multiplex PCR; TCRdb's copy keeps in-frame clones and lacks some. The table records some 140,000 clones, 70% to 85% of them present only once. Sequencing input: peripheral blood. These receptors all stem from a man aged 60-69 years with acute or convalescent COVID-19.

V and J are TRBV4-1 and TRBJ2-5, with TRBD2 matching 9 bases. Germline trimming cut 0 bases from V and 2 bases from J; bases unmatched to any gene: 7. The CDR3 runs 17 residues. The germline CDR1 and CDR2 sequences are MGHRA and YSYEKL. CDR3 DNA sequence: TGCGCCAGCAGCCAAGATCTGTTGCGGGGGGGGCAAGAGACCCAGTACTTC. This gives the protein CASSQDLLRGGQETQYF.

V usage is TRBV4-2 and J usage is TRBJ1-6; D is uncertain. CDR1 LGHNA and CDR2 YNFKEQ come from the germline V gene. V lost 8 bases, J lost 6 bases, and 17 bases lay in between. CDR3 length equals 15 residues. This CDR3 is CASQGEAAVNSPLHF. CDR3 bases: TGTGCCAGCCAAGGAGAGGCGGCAGTTAATTCACCCCTCCACTTT.

This clone was detected only a few times. The gene calls are TRBV3-1 (or the pseudogene TRBV3-2) and TRBJ1-2, with 8 nucleotides matching TRBD1. The germline V gene has CDR1 LGHDT and CDR2 YNNKEL (reference sequence). With 4 bases clipped from V and 6 bases from J, the junction kept 7 bases outside the gene matches. The CDR3 sequence is 14 residues long. The CDR3 sequence: CASSRDRPFDGYTF. The CDR3, as DNA: TGTGCCAGCAGCCGGGACAGGCCCTTCGATGGCTACACCTTC.

V and J are TRBV7-2 and TRBJ1-5; perhaps TRBD1 as D (5 bases). V shed 5 bases and J shed 4 bases, with 18 bases lying between them. Germline-derived CDR1 and CDR2 are SGHTA and FQGNSA. CDR3 length: 16 amino acids. This CDR3 reads CASSTSGTWGNQPQHF. The CDR3 DNA reads TGTGCCAGCAGCACCAGCGGGACGTGGGGAAATCAGCCCCAGCATTTT. Using reference TRBV7-2 and TRBJ1-5 for the parts outside the CDR3, the full variable domain is GAGVSQSPSNKVTEKGKDVELRCDPISGHTALYWYRQSLGQGLEFLIYFQGNSAPDKSGLPSDRFSAERTGGSVSTLTIQRTQQEDSAVYLCASSTSGTWGNQPQHFGDGTRLSIL.

The chain is built from TRBV19 and TRBJ2-1; the match to TRBD2 covers 11 bases. Germline V CDR1 and CDR2: LNHDA, SQIVND (reference sequence). Trimming cost V 5 bases and J 6 bases; bases outside gene matches: 6. This CDR3 is built from 15 residues. The CDR3 here is CASSGVAGGPNEQFF. CDR3 nucleotides: TGTGCCAGTAGTGGCGTAGCGGGAGGGCCCAATGAGCAGTTCTTC.

DNA for the CDR3: TGTGCCAGCAGTTTGGGGACAGTCGAGCCCGGGGAGCTGTTTTTT. It translates to CASSLGTVEPGELFF. V is TRBV28 and J is TRBJ2-2, with 7 bases lining up with TRBD1. This CDR3 has 15 residues. Trimming at V came to 3 bases and at J to 6 bases, leaving 7 bases not matched to a gene. Germline V gene lookup returns CDR1 MDHEN and CDR2 SYDVKM.

The chain is built from TRBV10-3 and TRBJ1-6, with TRBD1 identical over 9 bases. CDR1 and CDR2 from the germline V gene are ENHRY and SYGVKD. V was pared by 3 bases and J by 7 bases, with 4 bases of the junction left unmatched. This CDR3 is built from 15 residues. CDR3 amino acids: CAISDGQGFNSPLHF. The CDR3 nucleotides read TGTGCCATCAGTGACGGACAGGGGTTCAATTCACCCCTCCACTTT.

The chain carries TRBV15 and TRBJ2-2; D is possibly TRBD1 (6 bases). The germline CDR1 and CDR2 sequences are LNHNV and YYDKDF (reference sequence). The V end was cut by 1 base, the J end by 0 bases, with 9 bases between. The CDR3 has 16 amino acids. The CDR3 coding sequence is TGTGCCACCAGCAGAGGAGGGGGACCGAACACCGGGGAGCTGTTTTTT. Translation: CATSRGGGPNTGELFF.

This chain joins TRBV5-8 and TRBJ2-1, with D perhaps matching TRBD2 (5 bases). The CDR3 covers 15 residues. V was pared by 2 bases and J by 5 bases, with 14 bases between. Looked up from germline, CDR1 is SGHTS and CDR2 is YDEGEE. CDR3 region: CASSLGPGIHNEQFF. Here the CDR3 DNA reads TGTGCCAGCAGCTTAGGTCCCGGGATACACAATGAGCAGTTCTTC.

The chain employs TRBV7-9 and TRBJ2-1, with a weak D call TRBD2 (7 bases). V shed 2 bases and J shed 10 bases, with 21 bases lying between them. This CDR3 is built from 16 residues. CDR1 is SEHNR and CDR2 is FQNEAQ in the germline V gene (reference sequence). CDR3 in amino acids: CASSLTLFGGGHEQFF. The CDR3 coding sequence is TGTGCCAGCAGCTTAACTTTGTTTGGGGGGGGGCACGAGCAGTTCTTC.

This clone was counted only a few times. The chain couples TRBV7-9 to TRBJ1-1; D is possibly TRBD1 (5 bases). Trimming took 5 bases from V and 4 from J, leaving 8 bases between them. Germline loops: CDR1 SEHNR, CDR2 FQNEAQ (reference sequence). CDR3 length: 12 residues. This chain's CDR3 is CASSRGGTEAFF. CDR3 sequence (DNA): TGTGCCAGCAGCCGGGGGGGCACTGAAGCTTTCTTT.

The gene calls are TRBV5-1 and TRBJ1-2; the D gene is possibly TRBD1 (6 bases). Deletions cut 7 bases from V and 8 bases from J, with 15 bases between. Per germline, CDR1 SGHRS and CDR2 YFSETQ. The CDR3 totals 12 residues. CDR3 region: CASGQGNQGYTF. DNA for the CDR3: TGCGCCAGCGGGCAGGGGAATCAGGGCTACACCTTC.

This rearrangement joins TRBV6-5 to TRBJ1-2; D is unresolved. This CDR3 region has 15 residues. V shed 0 bases and J shed 5 bases, with 13 bases lying between them. Germline CDR1 is MNHEY and CDR2 is SVGAGI. CDR3 loop: CASSYSLDGRYGYTF. The CDR3 nucleotides are TGTGCCAGCAGTTACTCACTTGATGGGAGGTATGGCTACACCTTC.

The sample holds one count of this clone. Its ends do not fully match the called genes, so a read error is possible. The chain has TRBV28 and TRBJ1-1; D is unclear. The CDR3 runs to 13 residues. Germline CDR1 and CDR2: MDHEN and SYDVKM. In DNA form, the CDR3 reads TGTGCCAGCAGTTTAACGGTGAACGCTGAAGCTTTCTTT. It codes for CASSLTVNAEAFF.

This chain joins TRBV6-5 and TRBJ2-3; 7 nucleotides agree with TRBD2. Trimming at V came to 6 bases and at J to 1 base, leaving 4 bases not matched to a gene. Germline CDR1 and CDR2: MNHEY and SVGAGI. There are 14 residues in the CDR3. DNA of the CDR3: TGTGCCAGCAGCCTAGCGGAGGGCACAGATACGCAGTATTTT. It yields the protein CASSLAEGTDTQYF.

The rearrangement uses TRBV19 and TRBJ2-1; 7 bases agree with TRBD2. Germline CDR1 reads LNHDA; CDR2 reads SQIVND (reference sequence). The junction had 7 bases not matched to a gene; V was cut back by 3 bases and J by 5 bases. The CDR3 loop spans 15 amino acids. CDR3 DNA sequence: TGTGCCAGTAGTATCCCTAGCGGCCGGAACAATGAGCAGTTCTTC. It encodes CASSIPSGRNNEQFF.

The J gene is TRBJ1-3, the V gene TRBV5-1; D may be TRBD1 (6 bases). This CDR3 is 13 amino acids long. Germline-derived CDR1 and CDR2 are SGHRS and YFSETQ. The V end was cut by 1 base, the J end by 7 bases, with 9 bases between. CDR3 bases: TGCGCCAGCAGCTTGTATCAGGGGAACACCATATATTTT. Its protein product is CASSLYQGNTIYF.

This clone was seen at least ten times. This rearrangement joins TRBV5-4 to TRBJ1-2, with 12 bases matching TRBD1. Germline V CDR1 and CDR2: SGHNT, YYREEE (reference sequence). CDR3 length: 15 amino acids. V lost 4 bases and J lost 8; bases outside the gene matches: 9. The CDR3 protein is CASSRAGTGGDGYTF. The CDR3 DNA reads as TGTGCCAGCAGCCGAGCCGGGACAGGGGGCGACGGCTACACCTTC.

The CDR3 DNA reads TGTGCCAGCAGCTCGGGACTAGCGGGTCCCACAGATACGCAGTATTTT. Its translation: CASSSGLAGPTDTQYF. The chain uses TRBV5-5 and TRBJ2-3; 12 bases match TRBD2. Germline loops: CDR1 SGHKS, CDR2 YYEKEE (reference sequence). CDR3 size: 16 residues. The ends lost 3 bases at V and 2 bases at J; junction bases unmatched: 4.

V usage is TRBV7-9 and J usage is TRBJ2-2; 8 bases align to TRBD2. V dropped 0 bases and J dropped 6; count of bases not matched to a gene: 3. The germline V gene has CDR1 SEHNR and CDR2 FQNEAQ (reference sequence). The CDR3 spans 15 residues. Written as DNA, the CDR3 is TGTGCCAGCAGCTTAGCGAGCGGGAGCGCCGGGGAGCTGTTTTTT. This encodes CASSLASGSAGELFF.

The chain employs TRBV4-1 and TRBJ2-2; the D is unclear. CDR1 and CDR2 from the germline V gene are MGHRA and YSYEKL. Trimming took 0 bases from V and 1 from J, leaving 9 bases between them. The CDR3 is made up of 16 amino acids. The DNA of the CDR3 is TGCGCCAGCAGCCAAGATTCCCAGCGGAACACCGGGGAGCTGTTTTTT. Residues: CASSQDSQRNTGELFF.

V is TRBV18 and J is TRBJ1-4; D is undetermined. V was trimmed by 3 bases and J by 5 bases, leaving 7 bases between them. The length of the CDR3 is 13 residues. Germline-derived CDR1 and CDR2 are KGHSH and LQKENI. The CDR3 DNA reads TGTGCCAGCTCACCTAGTCCGAATGAAAAACTGTTTTTT. Translating it yields CASSPSPNEKLFF.

The chain employs TRBV25-1 and TRBJ2-5; the D gene is possibly TRBD2 (5 bases). Germline CDR1 MGHDK, CDR2 SYGVNS. V lost 8 bases, J lost 5 bases, and 6 bases lay in between. This CDR3 has 10 amino acids. CDR3: CASRGETQYF. The DNA of the CDR3 is TGTGCCAGCCGCGGGGAGACCCAGTACTTC. The whole variable domain, filled in from reference TRBV25-1 and TRBJ2-5, reads EADIYQTPRYLVIGTGKKITLECSQTMGHDKMYWYQQDPGMELHLIHYSYGVNSTEKGDLSSESTVSRIRTEHFPLTLESARPSHTSQYLCASRGETQYFGPGTRLLVL.

This clone was found a few times. This rearrangement joins TRBV18 to TRBJ2-5; weak D call: TRBD2 (6 bases). Germline V gene data show CDR1 as KGHSH and CDR2 as LQKENI. Trimming left V 6 bases short and J 5 bases short, with 28 bases between. The CDR3 spans 18 residues. The CDR3 is CASSLQPPGSSSRETQYF. The CDR3 nucleotides are TGTGCCAGCTCCTTACAACCCCCCGGGAGCAGCTCCCGGGAGACCCAGTACTTC.